This record covers a single TCR beta chain. This CDR3 has 12 residues. Germline V gene sequence: CDR1 SGHDN, CDR2 FVKESK. V was pared by 1 base and J by 1 base, with 2 bases between. Sequenced material consisted of expressed TCRB transcripts (all of the isolated RNA was reverse transcribed). The repertoire was sequenced with immunoSEQ multiplex PCR; TCRdb's copy has only in-frame clones and lacks some. The repertoire has 140,000 or so clones, about 10% of them found once; the top ten carry roughly 1.4%. This sample was taken from a study of beta chain features in type 1 diabetes. Sequencing used naive CD4+ T cells from blood. The sequence was obtained from a man younger than 35 in good health. The chain couples TRBV14 to TRBJ2-7, with D unclear. Written as DNA, the CDR3 is TGTGCCAGCAGCCAAGTATCCTACGAGCAGTACTTC. Encoded protein: CASSQVSYEQYF.